This T cell receptor (beta chain) stems from a study of immune evolution from preneoplasia to lung adenocarcinoma. The germline gives CDR1 SQVTM, CDR2 ANQGSEA. The V and J ends lost 4 bases and 3 bases respectively, with 9 bases between them. The CDR3 consists of 12 residues. Patients had resection in Japan or China between about 2013 and 2018. Regarding this clone: What it recognizes is unknown.

Libraries were prepared by immunoSEQ multiplex PCR; TCRdb keeps only in-frame clonotypes and omits some of them. The sample holds approximately 6,600 clones, around 85% seen once. The study's findings and limits: Highest clonality occurred in KRAS-mutant, not EGFR-mutant or double wild-type, nodules. From normal lung to invasive adenocarcinoma, top clone frequencies appeared to decrease. Later-stage lesions appeared to have more T cells, more diversity, less clonality.

The sequencing sample was made of FFPE invasive lung adenocarcinoma tissue. V usage is TRBV29-1 and J usage is TRBJ1-1; D unresolved. The TCR sequence derives from a person aged 50-75 years with lung adenocarcinoma. CDR3 region: CSVVPGDTEAFF. CDR3 sequence (DNA): TGCAGCGTTGTACCTGGGGACACTGAAGCTTTCTTT.